This TCR beta chain was captured by sequencing in a study of monozygotic twins with inflammatory bowel disease. Study-wide results and caveats: IBD patients exhibited fewer clonotypes shared with other individuals than healthy twins, particularly with disease activity.

The CDR3 runs to 13 residues. Germline CDR1 SQVTM, CDR2 ANQGSEA. In regard to this clonotype: Antigen: not known.

TCRdb reprocessed the 5' RACE reads; each CDR3 protein has one entry and no DNA is given. The listing contains about 160,000 distinct CDR3 sequences. Sequenced sample: blood. The J gene is TRBJ2-7, the V gene TRBV29-1. This receptor was identified in a human donor with ulcerative colitis or Crohn's disease, or a healthy co-twin of an affected twin (not recorded which). The chain's CDR3 is CSVDYDGSYEQHF.